The next 11 T cell receptor beta chains were all read from a single sample in a study of cytomegalovirus exposure and HLA in healthy donors. The table came from immunoSEQ multiplex PCR; TCRdb's copy has only in-frame clones and leaves some out. This table has 300,000 to 400,000 clones, roughly 85% appearing once. The specimen was PBMCs. The receptors were sampled from a woman younger than 35 in good health and CMV-seronegative.

This sequence joins TRBV27 and TRBJ1-1; TRBD1 aligns across 9 bases. In germline, CDR1 is MNHEY, CDR2 SMNVEV (reference sequence). V shed 9 bases, J shed 7 bases, and the junction held 6 bases outside the gene matches. The CDR3 spans 12 residues. The chain's CDR3 is CASVNRGLEAFF. CDR3 DNA sequence: TGTGCCAGTGTAAACAGGGGGCTTGAAGCTTTCTTT.

The chain uses TRBV7-9 and TRBJ1-4; TRBD1 might be the D (6 bases). The CDR3 is made up of 15 amino acids. Trimming left V 4 bases short and J 3 bases short, with 12 bases between. In germline, CDR1 is SEHNR, CDR2 FQNEAQ (reference sequence). CDR3 sequence reads: CASSSQGLANEKLFF. In DNA, the CDR3 is TGTGCCAGCAGCTCCCAGGGGTTAGCTAATGAAAAACTGTTTTTT.

This rearrangement joins TRBV6-5 to TRBJ2-7; 8 bases are shared with TRBD1. J was trimmed by 4 bases and V by 6 bases; bases with no gene match: 8. CDR3 length equals 14 residues. From germline, CDR1 is MNHEY and CDR2 SVGAGI. The CDR3, as DNA: TGTGCCAGCAGGCCGGGACAGGTCCTGTACGAGCAGTACTTC. Translating it yields CASRPGQVLYEQYF.

This clone was seen more than once but under ten times. The chain has TRBV6-5 and TRBJ1-1; 7 bases line up with TRBD1. V trimming: 6 bases; J trimming: 1 base; junction bases outside the gene matches: 8. The germline V gene encodes CDR1 MNHEY and CDR2 SVGAGI. The CDR3 totals 15 residues. Written as DNA, the CDR3 is TGTGCCAGCAGCTTCGGGGACAGCAAGAACACTGAAGCTTTCTTT. It is translated as CASSFGDSKNTEAFF.

The chain carries TRBV11-2 and TRBJ2-1; TRBD1 might be the D (5 bases). Germline lookup yields CDR1 SGHAT and CDR2 FQNNGV. V was clipped by 3 bases and J by 4 bases, with 13 bases between them. This CDR3 spans 15 amino acids. As DNA, the CDR3 is TGTGCCAGCAGCTTTCAGGACACCCCTTACAATGAGCAGTTCTTC. This translates into CASSFQDTPYNEQFF.

V and J are TRBV6-5 and TRBJ1-3, with D possibly matching TRBD1 (6 bases). CDR1 is MNHEY and CDR2 is SVGAGI in the germline V gene. This CDR3 region has 16 residues. The V end lost 0 bases, the J end lost 2 bases, and 11 bases lay between the germline ends. This CDR3 reads CASSYSMGAAGNTIYF. The CDR3 DNA reads TGTGCCAGCAGTTACTCGATGGGGGCAGCTGGAAACACCATATATTTT.

CDR3 nucleotide sequence: TGTGCCAGCAGCCTGACTAGTGCCCCAGCCGGGGAGCTGTTTTTT. This encodes CASSLTSAPAGELFF. The rearrangement links TRBV16 to TRBJ2-2, with D perhaps TRBD2 (6 bases). Trimming took off 4 bases at V and 6 bases at J, with 15 bases between the two ends. This CDR3 has 15 amino acids. CDR1 is KGHSY, CDR2 FQNENV, per germline.

The chain has TRBV27 and TRBJ2-3; TRBD1 might be the D (6 bases). The CDR3 contains 14 residues. Trimming left V 3 bases short and J 2 bases short, with 9 bases between. Looked up from germline, CDR1 is MNHEY and CDR2 is SMNVEV (reference sequence). The DNA for the CDR3 is TGTGCCAGCAGTTTGAACAGGGTCACAGATACGCAGTATTTT. Protein sequence: CASSLNRVTDTQYF.

The CDR3 loop reads CASSDGGRGQGPYF. CDR3 sequence (DNA): TGTGCCAGCAGTGACGGTGGGAGAGGACAGGGACCGTACTTC. V and J are TRBV6-4 and TRBJ2-7; 8 bases align to TRBD1. The CDR3 is made up of 14 amino acids. Trimming removed 2 bases from V and 12 bases from J; junction bases left unmatched: 12. The germline V gene has CDR1 MRHNA and CDR2 SNTAGT.

The chain joins TRBV27 to TRBJ2-1, with D tentatively TRBD1 (5 bases). The CDR3 contains 12 residues. Germline CDR1 MNHEY, CDR2 SMNVEV (reference sequence). Trimming left V 5 bases short and J 6 bases short, with 8 bases between. The CDR3 spells CASSPQGNEQFF. The CDR3 DNA is TGTGCCAGCAGTCCCCAGGGCAATGAGCAGTTCTTC.

The rearrangement joins TRBV4-1 to TRBJ2-3, with D possibly matching TRBD2 (5 bases). From germline, CDR1 is MGHRA and CDR2 YSYEKL. Between the trimmed V and J ends, which lost 6 bases and 0 bases, there was a span of 16 bases. The CDR3 has 16 residues. The CDR3 sequence: CASSLPRASSTDTQYF. The CDR3 coding sequence is TGCGCCAGCAGTCTGCCGAGGGCATCCAGCACAGATACGCAGTATTTT.